These T cell receptor beta chains were read from a single sample in a study of blood T cell repertoires in COVID-19. Assay used: immunoSEQ multiplex PCR; TCRdb lists only in-frame clones, some missing. The profile shows 150,000 to 200,000 clones, 88% of them singletons. Sequenced sample: peripheral blood. All receptors come from a man between 65 and 85 years old with active or convalescent COVID-19. Each CDR3 is given with its conserved first and last residue. Each record gives: CDR3 DNA, CDR3 protein, J gene, clone size, V gene, D gene. D genes are given only for firm matches. The listing skips clone size in some rows; elsewhere it reads once, few, many or a size class.

CDR3 DNA: TGTGCCAGCAGCCAAGGAGGGTCTAGCGGGATGGCAGATACGCAGTATTTT; CDR3 protein: CASSQGGSSGMADTQYF; J gene: TRBJ2-3; clone size: -; V gene: TRBV3-1/TRBV3-2; D gene: TRBD2
CDR3 DNA: TGTGCCAGCAGCCCAGCGGTAACCTACAATGAGCAGTTCTTC; CDR3 protein: CASSPAVTYNEQFF; J gene: TRBJ2-1; clone size: -; V gene: TRBV9; D gene: -
CDR3 DNA: TGTGCCAGCAGCGTAGACGGGAGGGCTCAGCCCCAGCATTTT; CDR3 protein: CASSVDGRAQPQHF; J gene: TRBJ1-5; clone size: -; V gene: TRBV9; D gene: -
CDR3 DNA: TGCGCCAGCAGATTACAACTAGCGGGGGTCACCTACGAGCAGTACTTC; CDR3 protein: CASRLQLAGVTYEQYF; J gene: TRBJ2-7; clone size: -; V gene: TRBV10-2; D gene: TRBD2
CDR3 DNA: TGTGCCAGCAGTGAACGTTGGGAGGGGGACTACGAGCAGTACTTC; CDR3 protein: CASSERWEGDYEQYF; J gene: TRBJ2-7; clone size: -; V gene: TRBV6-1; D gene: -
CDR3 DNA: TGTGCCAGCAGTTACTACGGAGATACGCAGTATTTT; CDR3 protein: CASSYYGDTQYF; J gene: TRBJ2-3; clone size: -; V gene: TRBV6-2/TRBV6-3; D gene: -
CDR3 DNA: TGTGCCAGCAGTGTTCTTAGCACCGGGGAGCTGTTTTTT; CDR3 protein: CASSVLSTGELFF; J gene: TRBJ2-2; clone size: once; V gene: TRBV7-9; D gene: -
CDR3 DNA: TGTGCCAGCAGCTTAGGCCGCGACATACCTCCTGAGCAGTACTTC; CDR3 protein: CASSLGRDIPPEQYF; J gene: TRBJ2-7; clone size: -; V gene: TRBV13; D gene: -
CDR3 DNA: TGTGCCAGCAGTTTATCAGGGGGTGAAAAACTGTTTTTT; CDR3 protein: CASSLSGGEKLFF; J gene: TRBJ1-4; clone size: -; V gene: TRBV12-3/TRBV12-4; D gene: TRBD1
CDR3 DNA: TGCGCCAGCAGTGTTAGCGGGCCATACAATGAGCAGTTCTTC; CDR3 protein: CASSVSGPYNEQFF; J gene: TRBJ2-1; clone size: -; V gene: TRBV10-2; D gene: TRBD2
CDR3 DNA: TGTGCCAGCCAGCTACGAGGTTTGGGCCAAGAGACCCAGTACTTC; CDR3 protein: CASQLRGLGQETQYF; J gene: TRBJ2-5; clone size: -; V gene: TRBV6-5; D gene: -
CDR3 DNA: TGTGCCAGCAGGCTAGCGGTGTTTGGCACAGATACGCAGTATTTT; CDR3 protein: CASRLAVFGTDTQYF; J gene: TRBJ2-3; clone size: -; V gene: TRBV6-5; D gene: TRBD2
CDR3 DNA: TGTGCCAGCAGTCCACCTTCCGGGGGAAAACTGTTTTTT; CDR3 protein: CASSPPSGGKLFF; J gene: TRBJ1-4; clone size: -; V gene: TRBV6-5; D gene: -
CDR3 DNA: TGTGCCAGCAGCTTAAAGACAGGTCCCGAGCAGTACTTC; CDR3 protein: CASSLKTGPEQYF; J gene: TRBJ2-7; clone size: once; V gene: TRBV5-4; D gene: -
CDR3 DNA: TGCGCCAGCAGCCCGGTCGGGGCCTACGAGCAGTACTTC; CDR3 protein: CASSPVGAYEQYF; J gene: TRBJ2-7; clone size: -; V gene: TRBV4-1; D gene: -
CDR3 DNA: TGTGCCAGCAGCCAAGCGGTGAGGGCCCAAGAGACCCAGTACTTC; CDR3 protein: CASSQAVRAQETQYF; J gene: TRBJ2-5; clone size: -; V gene: TRBV3-1/TRBV3-2; D gene: -
CDR3 DNA: TGTGCCAGTAGTATAGAGTACTTGGCAGGGTTCACCTTC; CDR3 protein: CASSIEYLAGFTF; J gene: TRBJ1-2; clone size: -; V gene: TRBV19; D gene: -
CDR3 DNA: TGTGCCAGCAGTTACACGGAAAACAGGGGGCGGTACAATGAGCAGTTCTTC; CDR3 protein: CASSYTENRGRYNEQFF; J gene: TRBJ2-1; clone size: -; V gene: TRBV6-2/TRBV6-3; D gene: TRBD1
CDR3 DNA: TGTGCCAGCAGCCTATCTAGCGGCACCGCCTCCTACGAGCAGTACTTC; CDR3 protein: CASSLSSGTASYEQYF; J gene: TRBJ2-7; clone size: -; V gene: TRBV7-8; D gene: TRBD2
CDR3 DNA: TGTGCCACACAAGAAAGTTATAATTCACCCCTCCACTTT; CDR3 protein: CATQESYNSPLHF; J gene: TRBJ1-6; clone size: -; V gene: TRBV6-5; D gene: -
CDR3 DNA: TGTGCCATCAGGGGTCTGTCAGGAGAGACCCAGTACTTC; CDR3 protein: CAIRGLSGETQYF; J gene: TRBJ2-5; clone size: -; V gene: TRBV10-3; D gene: -
CDR3 DNA: TGTGCCAGCAGTTACGGAGATCAGCCCCAGCATTTT; CDR3 protein: CASSYGDQPQHF; J gene: TRBJ1-5; clone size: -; V gene: TRBV12-3/TRBV12-4; D gene: -
CDR3 DNA: TGTGCCAGCAGCTTAGGGACAGATCTACTCTCCTACGAGCAGTACTTC; CDR3 protein: CASSLGTDLLSYEQYF; J gene: TRBJ2-7; clone size: once; V gene: TRBV11-2; D gene: -
CDR3 DNA: TGTGCCAGTAGACCGTCAGGTGCGGGGAACTACGAGCAGTACTTC; CDR3 protein: CASRPSGAGNYEQYF; J gene: TRBJ2-7; clone size: -; V gene: TRBV19; D gene: -
CDR3 DNA: TGTGCCAGCAGCCTCGGGGGGGACACTGAAGCTTTCTTT; CDR3 protein: CASSLGGDTEAFF; J gene: TRBJ1-1; clone size: -; V gene: TRBV11-3; D gene: -
CDR3 DNA: TGTGCCAGCAGCCAAGCTCAGGGGGCGCGTTCACCCCTCCACTTT; CDR3 protein: CASSQAQGARSPLHF; J gene: TRBJ1-6; clone size: -; V gene: TRBV14; D gene: TRBD1
CDR3 DNA: TGTGCCAGCAGCTTGATTCCCGCGGGTTCGCGATACGAGCAGTACTTC; CDR3 protein: CASSLIPAGSRYEQYF; J gene: TRBJ2-7; clone size: -; V gene: TRBV5-5; D gene: -
CDR3 DNA: TGTGCCAGCAGTATACTGACTAGCGGGTTAGCCGGGGAGCTGTTTTTT; CDR3 protein: CASSILTSGLAGELFF; J gene: TRBJ2-2; clone size: -; V gene: TRBV28; D gene: TRBD2
CDR3 DNA: TGTGCCAGCAGTTTATTTGCGGGAAGGAGCAATCAGCCCCAGCATTTT; CDR3 protein: CASSLFAGRSNQPQHF; J gene: TRBJ1-5; clone size: -; V gene: TRBV27; D gene: -
CDR3 DNA: TGTGCCAGCAGTTACGCTGAGGCGCACACTGAAGCTTTCTTT; CDR3 protein: CASSYAEAHTEAFF; J gene: TRBJ1-1; clone size: few; V gene: TRBV6-6; D gene: -
CDR3 DNA: TGTGCCAGCAGTGAAGGATTCCAGGGGGGCTACGAGCAGTACTTC; CDR3 protein: CASSEGFQGGYEQYF; J gene: TRBJ2-7; clone size: -; V gene: TRBV6-1; D gene: -
CDR3 DNA: TGTGCCAGCACCCACGGGACATTTCCAGATACGCAGTTTTTT; CDR3 protein: CASTHGTFPDTQFF; J gene: TRBJ2-3; clone size: -; V gene: TRBV11-2; D gene: -
CDR3 DNA: TGTGCCAGCAGCCCACAGGGATCCTCTGGAAACACCATATATTTT; CDR3 protein: CASSPQGSSGNTIYF; J gene: TRBJ1-3; clone size: -; V gene: TRBV3-1/TRBV3-2; D gene: -
CDR3 DNA: TGTGCCAGCAGAAGAGGGACAGATACGCAGTATTTT; CDR3 protein: CASRRGTDTQYF; J gene: TRBJ2-3; clone size: -; V gene: TRBV2; D gene: -
CDR3 DNA: TGTGCAATCTCGCTTAGGTTCCAGTGCGGGAGGGCCGGCTACAATGAGCAGTTCTTC; CDR3 protein: CAISLRFQCGRAGYNEQFF; J gene: TRBJ2-1; clone size: -; V gene: TRBV12-2; D gene: -
CDR3 DNA: TGTGCCAGCAGTCTGGGACAGGGTTGGAATCAGCCCCAGCATTTT; CDR3 protein: CASSLGQGWNQPQHF; J gene: TRBJ1-5; clone size: -; V gene: TRBV28; D gene: TRBD1
CDR3 DNA: TGCGCCAGCAGCTTGGGTGGACTGGCGTACGAGCAGTACTTC; CDR3 protein: CASSLGGLAYEQYF; J gene: TRBJ2-7; clone size: -; V gene: TRBV5-1; D gene: -
CDR3 DNA: TGTGCCAGCACCATGACAGGGGTCCGGGGCTACACCTTC; CDR3 protein: CASTMTGVRGYTF; J gene: TRBJ1-2; clone size: -; V gene: TRBV28; D gene: TRBD1
CDR3 DNA: TGTGCCAGCAGCGATTGGCAGGGGGTATTCGGCTACACCTTC; CDR3 protein: CASSDWQGVFGYTF; J gene: TRBJ1-2; clone size: few; V gene: TRBV5-4; D gene: TRBD1
CDR3 DNA: TGTGCCACCGAGGAGGGTGGGGGCTACACCTTC; CDR3 protein: CATEEGGGYTF; J gene: TRBJ1-2; clone size: -; V gene: TRBV28; D gene: -
CDR3 DNA: TGCAGCGTAGTCCCGGGACAGGATCAAGCGCAGTATTTT; CDR3 protein: CSVVPGQDQAQYF; J gene: TRBJ2-3; clone size: -; V gene: TRBV29-1; D gene: TRBD1
CDR3 DNA: TGTGCCAGCAGTTTGTCAGGGTTAACCTCCTCTGGAAACACCATATATTTT; CDR3 protein: CASSLSGLTSSGNTIYF; J gene: TRBJ1-3; clone size: -; V gene: TRBV28; D gene: -
CDR3 DNA: TGTGCCAGCAGTTATGCGACGCGGCAGGGCGGCTACACCTTC; CDR3 protein: CASSYATRQGGYTF; J gene: TRBJ1-2; clone size: -; V gene: TRBV6-5; D gene: -